This entry features one T cell receptor beta chain sequence. Its antigen is unidentified. Trimming took 0 bases from V and 3 from J, leaving 15 bases between them. The CDR3 runs to 16 residues. Germline CDR1 reads SQVTM; CDR2 reads ANQGSEA. The source of the sample is a study of T-cell reconstitution after alpha-beta-depleted transplantation in children. Study outcomes and limitations: Expanded graft clones numbering several hundred reportedly gave rise to alpha-beta T cells about two months after transplant. One year post-transplant, T-cell counts and diversity were largely derived from T cells produced anew.

This sample's TCRbeta library carried unique molecular identifier barcodes. TCRdb reprocessed the PCR reads with MiXCR, giving one entry per CDR3 protein. The sample lists about 590,000 distinct CDR3 sequences, around 13% occurring once. The chain recombines TRBV29-1 with TRBJ2-4, with D possibly TRBD1 on 5 matching bases. This TCR came from a male patient younger than 18 who had a stem cell transplant for acute myeloid leukemia, so the T cells may come from the graft donor. This specimen was PBMCs, mostly from graft donor cells, taken 360 days after TCRalphabeta/CD19-depleted stem cell transplant. CDR3 loop: CSVEEPRVADKNIQYF. CDR3 nucleotide sequence: TGCAGCGTTGAAGAACCCAGGGTCGCGGACAAAAACATTCAGTACTTC.